The 29 T cell receptor beta chains below come from one sample, sequenced in a study of early T cells in non-severe SARS-CoV-2 infection. In TCRdb, the 5' RACE reads were re-called with MiXCR into one record per CDR3 protein. The table shows approximately 50,000 distinct CDR3 sequences, with 12% occurring only once. The sample consisted of whole blood, taken at baseline. The receptors stem from an adult who was a healthcare worker with PCR-confirmed SARS-CoV-2 infection or an uninfected control (not recorded which).

The V and J genes are TRBV20-1 and TRBJ1-1; D call uncertain. The V and J ends lost 3 bases and 1 base respectively, with 12 bases between them. The germline V gene encodes CDR1 DFQATT and CDR2 SNEGSKA (reference sequence). The CDR3 covers 14 residues. CDR3 protein: CSARGDTSNTEAFF. The CDR3 nucleotides are TGCAGTGCTAGGGGCGACACCTCGAACACTGAAGCTTTCTTT.

This clonotype came up many times. This chain joins TRBV11-2 and TRBJ1-2, with D uncertain. The germline CDR1 and CDR2 sequences are SGHAT and FQNNGV. This CDR3 region has 15 residues. Trimming pared 5 bases from V and 1 base from J, leaving 14 bases between. For the CDR3, the DNA is TGTGCCAGCAGCCCGAGCCGGAAGGGTAACTATGGCTACACCTTC. It specifies CASSPSRKGNYGYTF.

This clonotype was seen repeatedly, ten times or more. J is TRBJ2-3 and V is TRBV28, with TRBD1 identical over 7 bases. The germline V gene has CDR1 MDHEN and CDR2 SYDVKM. The CDR3 runs 14 residues. V dropped 6 bases and J dropped 0; count of bases not matched to a gene: 3. The CDR3 sequence is CASSKGQSTDTQYF. CDR3 in DNA: TGTGCCAGCAGCAAGGGACAGAGCACAGATACGCAGTATTTT. Drawing the rest from reference TRBV28 and TRBJ2-3, the complete variable domain is DVKVTQSSRYLVKRTGEKVFLECVQDMDHENMFWYRQDPGLGLRLIYFSYDVKMKEKGDIPEGYSVSREKKERFSLILESASTNQTSMYLCASSKGQSTDTQYFGPGTRLTVL.

This clonotype was recorded a few times. The V and J genes are TRBV28 and TRBJ1-1; possible D gene TRBD1, 6 bases. This CDR3 is built from 15 residues. With 6 bases removed from V and 4 bases from J, the gap between germline ends came to 18 bases. Germline-derived CDR1 and CDR2 are MDHEN and SYDVKM. The CDR3 loop reads CASRRTPEGGTEAFF. The CDR3 DNA follows: TGTGCCAGCAGGCGGACCCCTGAAGGGGGCACTGAAGCTTTCTTT.

The table lists this clonotype with a few counts. The rearrangement links TRBV20-1 to TRBJ1-5; D unresolved. Germline V gives CDR1 DFQATT, CDR2 SNEGSKA (reference sequence). CDR3 length: 16 residues. Trimming shortened V by 6 bases and J by 0 bases, and 18 bases separated the two germline ends. This chain's CDR3 is CSAIRGLGYSNQPQHF. For the CDR3, the DNA is TGCAGTGCGATCAGAGGTCTGGGATATAGCAATCAGCCCCAGCATTTT.

The CDR3, as DNA: TGTGCCAGCAAGGAGGGTAAGGAAGCCTACGAGCAGTACTTC. It specifies CASKEGKEAYEQYF. This chain connects TRBV7-9 to TRBJ2-7, with D perhaps matching TRBD2 (6 bases). The CDR3 sequence is 14 residues long. Germline V gene sequence: CDR1 SEHNR, CDR2 FQNEAQ (reference sequence). Trimming cost V 7 bases and J 2 bases, with 15 bases left between them. Looking up the rest from reference TRBV7-9 and TRBJ2-7 gives the full variable domain: DTGVSQNPRHKITKRGQNVTFRCDPISEHNRLYWYRQTLGQGPEFLTYFQNEAQLEKSRLLSDRFSAERPKGSFSTLEIQRTEQGDSAMYLCASKEGKEAYEQYFGPGTRLTVT.

The V and J genes are TRBV11-2 and TRBJ1-2, with a possible D match to TRBD1 (6 bases). The CDR3 is 15 amino acids. Trimming shortened V by 5 bases and J by 4 bases, and 17 bases separated the two germline ends. Germline CDR1 is SGHAT and CDR2 is FQNNGV. CDR3 DNA sequence: TGTGCCAGCAGCCCCACGAGACAGGTCATCTATGGCTACACCTTC. As protein: CASSPTRQVIYGYTF. Filled out from reference TRBV11-2 and TRBJ1-2, the complete variable domain reads EAGVAQSPRYKIIEKRQSVAFWCNPISGHATLYWYQQILGQGPKLLIQFQNNGVVDDSQLPKDRFSAERLKGVDSTLKIQPAKLEDSAVYLCASSPTRQVIYGYTFGSGTRLTVV.

This clonotype has only a few counts. The gene calls are TRBV27 and TRBJ1-1, with TRBD1 as a possible D gene (6 bases). Germline CDR1 is MNHEY and CDR2 is SMNVEV (reference sequence). CDR3 length: 13 residues. The germline V and J ends were trimmed by 2 bases and 3 bases, with 7 bases remaining between them. The CDR3, as DNA: TGTGCCAGCAGTTTAGGGGGGCACACTGAAGCTTTCTTT. As protein: CASSLGGHTEAFF.

This rearrangement joins TRBV28 to TRBJ2-5; 8 bases align to TRBD1. J lost 0 bases, V lost 5 bases, and 5 bases had no gene match. The CDR3 has 15 amino acids. Germline CDR1 and CDR2: MDHEN and SYDVKM. The CDR3 sequence is CASSAGGRYQETQYF. As DNA, the CDR3 is TGTGCCAGCAGTGCAGGGGGCAGGTACCAAGAGACCCAGTACTTC.

This clonotype is categorized as medium-sized. This chain joins TRBV5-1 and TRBJ2-1, with 10 bases that match TRBD2. J gave up 8 bases and V 4 bases, and 9 bases lay outside the gene matches. The CDR3 is 15 amino acids. Germline V gene data show CDR1 as SGHRS and CDR2 as YFSETQ. CDR3 amino acids: CASSPPAGGTDEQFF. CDR3 nucleotides: TGCGCCAGCAGCCCCCCAGCGGGAGGGACGGATGAGCAGTTCTTC.

Many counts were recorded for this clonotype. The chain employs TRBV7-2 and TRBJ2-7; 9 bases match TRBD2. Germline trimming cut 5 bases from V and 9 bases from J; bases unmatched to any gene: 14. The CDR3 has 15 residues. Germline V lookup: CDR1 SGHTA, CDR2 FQGNSA. The CDR3 DNA is TGTGCCAGCAGCCCGGGTGGTAGCGGGAGTTTCGGGCAGTACTTC. Its translation: CASSPGGSGSFGQYF.

CDR3 protein: CASRNEHRVLLYEQYF. In DNA, the CDR3 is TGTGCCAGTAGAAACGAACACAGGGTCTTGCTGTACGAGCAGTACTTC. V and J are TRBV19 and TRBJ2-7; tentative D call: TRBD1 (6 bases). Trimming cost V 6 bases and J 4 bases, with 22 bases left between them. Looked up from germline, CDR1 is LNHDA and CDR2 is SQIVND (reference sequence). There are 16 residues in the CDR3.

The chain recombines TRBV7-2 with TRBJ2-5; the D is unclear. The CDR3 length is 15 residues. CDR1 is SGHTA and CDR2 is FQGNSA in the germline V gene. V gave up 1 base and J gave up 0 bases, with 9 bases separating them. CDR3 amino acids: CASSLGWRNQETQYF. CDR3 in DNA: TGTGCCAGCAGCTTAGGGTGGCGGAACCAAGAGACCCAGTACTTC.

This clonotype occurred a few times. V gene TRBV5-1 combines with J gene TRBJ2-1; possibly TRBD1 for D (6 bases). V shed 3 bases and J shed 5 bases, with 9 bases lying between them. Germline assignment: CDR1 SGHRS and CDR2 YFSETQ. The CDR3 is 13 amino acids. DNA for the CDR3: TGCGCCAGCAGCTCAGGACAGAACAATGAGCAGTTCTTC. It encodes CASSSGQNNEQFF.

This chain joins TRBV10-3 and TRBJ2-3, with 8 nucleotides matching TRBD2. The CDR3 runs 16 residues. In germline, CDR1 is ENHRY, CDR2 SYGVKD. The V and J ends lost 4 bases and 8 bases, in that order; junction bases with no gene match: 14. CDR3 bases: TGTGCCATCAGTGTCGGGACGGGAGGGCTAGCGGGTACGCAGTATTTT. This codes for CAISVGTGGLAGTQYF.

This chain connects TRBV28 to TRBJ1-5; TRBD1 is a possible D gene (6 bases). The CDR3 runs 14 residues. V dropped 5 bases and J dropped 1 base, with 9 bases sitting between them. The V gene's germline CDR1 is MDHEN and CDR2 SYDVKM. The CDR3 coding sequence is TGTGCCAGCAGTAGGACAGTCAGCAATCAGCCCCAGCATTTT. Amino acids: CASSRTVSNQPQHF.

The chain has TRBV18 and TRBJ2-1, with 12 positions matching TRBD2. Germline V gene lookup returns CDR1 KGHSH and CDR2 LQKENI. The junction had 11 bases not matched to a gene; V was cut back by 4 bases and J by 7 bases. The CDR3 extends over 17 amino acids. The CDR3, as DNA: TGTGCCAGCTCACAGCTAGCGGGAGGGCCCCCACGAAATGAGCAGTTCTTC. Translating it yields CASSQLAGGPPRNEQFF. The entire variable domain, with the rest obtained from reference TRBV18 and TRBJ2-1, is as follows: NAGVMQNPRHLVRRRGQEARLRCSPMKGHSHVYWYRQLPEEGLKFMVYLQKENIIDESGMPKERFSAEFPKEGPSILRIQQVVRGDSAAYFCASSQLAGGPPRNEQFFGPGTRLTVL.

This clonotype was counted at least ten times. The chain combines TRBV2 with TRBJ2-7, with D tentatively TRBD1 (8 bases). Germline V gives CDR1 SNHLY, CDR2 FYNNEI. With 10 bases removed from V and 3 bases from J, the gap between germline ends came to 19 bases. The length of the CDR3 is 14 residues. CDR3 sequence (DNA): TGTGCCACCAATCAACAGGGGGGGAACTACGAGCAGTACTTC. Residues: CATNQQGGNYEQYF.

This clonotype was observed many times. The chain uses TRBV4-2 and TRBJ2-2; TRBD2 aligns across 7 bases. The CDR3 sequence is 17 residues long. Germline CDR1 LGHNA, CDR2 YNFKEQ. Trimming removed 2 bases from V and 4 bases from J; junction bases left unmatched: 10. The DNA for the CDR3 is TGTGCCAGCAGCCAAAGGGCAGGAGAGCGGGGCACCGGGGAGCTGTTTTTT. This translates into CASSQRAGERGTGELFF.

This clonotype turned up a few times. The V gene is TRBV11-2, the J gene TRBJ2-7; the D gene is possibly TRBD2 (5 bases). This CDR3 is built from 14 residues. Germline assignment: CDR1 SGHAT and CDR2 FQNNGV. V shed 5 bases and J shed 4 bases, with 15 bases lying between them. The CDR3 coding sequence is TGTGCCAGCAGCCCGACCCTAGGGAGTTACGAGCAGTACTTC. Translated, it gives CASSPTLGSYEQYF.

The CDR3 loop is CASSLNGLAGGRLNRETQYF. In DNA, the CDR3 is TGTGCCAGCAGCTTAAACGGACTAGCGGGGGGACGGCTAAACCGAGAGACCCAGTACTTC. The chain employs TRBV7-2 and TRBJ2-5, with TRBD2 matching over 14 bases. The CDR3 totals 20 residues. Germline values: CDR1 SGHTA, CDR2 FQGNSA. V lost 2 bases and J lost 4; bases outside the gene matches: 15.

Ten or more counts support this clonotype. The rearrangement links TRBV29-1 to TRBJ2-1, with 7 bases matching TRBD2. This CDR3 contains 12 residues. Trimming took 7 bases from V and 7 from J; bases not matched to a gene: 7. Germline assignment: CDR1 SQVTM and CDR2 ANQGSEA. The CDR3, as DNA: TGCAGCGGCCAAGCGGGGCTGAATGAGCAGTTCTTC. Its protein product is CSGQAGLNEQFF.

This clonotype was seen many times. This chain uses TRBV6-6 with TRBJ1-2; D may be TRBD1 (6 bases). This CDR3 contains 16 residues. Germline V gene lookup returns CDR1 MNHNY and CDR2 SVGAGI (reference sequence). Trimming cost V 2 bases and J 7 bases, with 20 bases left between them. The CDR3 DNA is TGTGCCAGCAGTTACCCCAGGGCAGGGGCGTCTAGTGGCTACACCTTC. It specifies CASSYPRAGASSGYTF.

A few counts support this clonotype. The genes are TRBV12-3 or TRBV12-4 and TRBJ2-1, with 11 bases matching TRBD2. V lost 5 bases and J lost 5; bases outside the gene matches: 2. CDR3 length: 14 amino acids. CDR3 amino acids: CASSGGLADNEQFF. Here the CDR3 DNA reads TGTGCCAGCAGTGGGGGACTAGCGGACAATGAGCAGTTCTTC.

The chain links TRBV11-1 to TRBJ2-3; TRBD2 aligns across 7 bases. This CDR3 has 15 residues. Trimming took 4 bases from V and 2 from J; bases not matched to a gene: 6. The germline gives CDR1 SGHAT, CDR2 FQDESV (reference sequence). For the CDR3, the DNA is TGTGCCAGCAGCTCTACTAGCGTCTACACAGATACGCAGTATTTT. This translates into CASSSTSVYTDTQYF.

This clonotype has a handful of counts. V and J are TRBV11-3 and TRBJ2-4, with D tentatively TRBD1 or TRBD2 (5 bases each). Looked up from germline, CDR1 is SGHNT and CDR2 is YENEEA. Trimming pared 1 base from V and 0 bases from J, leaving 19 bases between. The length of the CDR3 is 19 residues. The CDR3 loop reads CASSLGGFGRDLAKNIQYF. In DNA, the CDR3 is TGTGCCAGCAGCTTAGGAGGCTTCGGCCGGGACCTAGCCAAAAACATTCAGTACTTC.

This clonotype appeared a few times. V gene TRBV5-1 combines with J gene TRBJ2-1; 11 bases agree with TRBD2. The ends lost 6 bases at V and 0 bases at J; junction bases unmatched: 5. The germline gives CDR1 SGHRS, CDR2 YFSETQ. This CDR3 has 16 amino acids. The DNA of the CDR3 is TGCGCCAGCACGGGGACTAGCGGAAGCTCCTACAATGAGCAGTTCTTC. Protein sequence: CASTGTSGSSYNEQFF.

This clonotype has more than one count but fewer than ten. V is TRBV11-2 and J is TRBJ2-7, with 9 bases lining up with TRBD2. Germline trimming cut 3 bases from V and 3 bases from J; bases unmatched to any gene: 6. CDR3 length: 15 residues. Germline-derived CDR1 and CDR2 are SGHAT and FQNNGV. The CDR3 loop is CASSFGAGGFYEQYF. CDR3 DNA sequence: TGTGCCAGCAGCTTTGGAGCGGGAGGATTCTACGAGCAGTACTTC.

This clonotype was seen only a few times. The rearrangement joins TRBV3-1 to TRBJ1-2; D is possibly TRBD1 (5 bases). Trimming stripped 5 bases from V and 4 bases from J, with 14 bases between. Germline loops: CDR1 LGHDT, CDR2 YNNKEL (reference sequence). This CDR3 is 14 amino acids long. The CDR3 DNA sequence: TGTGCCAGCAGCAAGGGACCTGTTGGCTATGGCTACACCTTC. It codes for CASSKGPVGYGYTF.